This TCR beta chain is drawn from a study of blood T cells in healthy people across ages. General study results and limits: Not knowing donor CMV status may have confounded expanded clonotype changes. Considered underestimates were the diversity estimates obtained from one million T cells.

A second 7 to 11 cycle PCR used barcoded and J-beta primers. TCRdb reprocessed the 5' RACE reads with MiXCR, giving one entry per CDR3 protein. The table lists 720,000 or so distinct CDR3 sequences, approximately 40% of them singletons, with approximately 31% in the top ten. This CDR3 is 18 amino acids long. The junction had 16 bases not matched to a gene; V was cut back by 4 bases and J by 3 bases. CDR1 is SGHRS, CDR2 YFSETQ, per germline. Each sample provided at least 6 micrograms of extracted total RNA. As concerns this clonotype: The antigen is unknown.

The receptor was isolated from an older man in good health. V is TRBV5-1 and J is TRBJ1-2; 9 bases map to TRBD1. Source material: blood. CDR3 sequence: CASSVTGTGRLGDYGYTF. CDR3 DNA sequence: TGCGCCAGCAGCGTTACCGGGACAGGGCGTTTAGGAGACTATGGCTACACCTTC.